This T cell receptor (beta chain) was observed in a study of blood T cell repertoires in COVID-19. Study-level information: The United States, Italy and Spain were the sources of the acute and convalescent COVID-19 samples. Sources were T cells, B-cell-depleted T cells, or PBMCs; the material itself was cDNA or gDNA.

This CDR3 has 14 residues. Trimming took off 5 bases at V and 4 bases at J, with 12 bases between the two ends. Per the germline V gene, CDR1 is MNHEY and CDR2 is SVGAGI. In the original processing: Amplification with reference gene primers provided the estimates of nucleated cell counts. The protocol was immunoSEQ multiplex PCR, while the TCRdb copy is restricted to in-frame clones and leaves out a portion. V and J calls and clone size are copied from that table; D and trimming were computed from the DNA. This repertoire shows nearly 110,000 clones, more than 80% found once; its top ten account for 11% to 15%.

This TCR came from an older woman with acute or convalescent COVID-19. Source material: peripheral blood. The gene calls are TRBV6-5 and TRBJ2-1; D is perhaps TRBD2 (7 bases). CDR3 in DNA: TGTGCCAGCAGTACTAGGGGGGGGTACAATGAGCAGTTCTTC. This sequence encodes CASSTRGGYNEQFF.